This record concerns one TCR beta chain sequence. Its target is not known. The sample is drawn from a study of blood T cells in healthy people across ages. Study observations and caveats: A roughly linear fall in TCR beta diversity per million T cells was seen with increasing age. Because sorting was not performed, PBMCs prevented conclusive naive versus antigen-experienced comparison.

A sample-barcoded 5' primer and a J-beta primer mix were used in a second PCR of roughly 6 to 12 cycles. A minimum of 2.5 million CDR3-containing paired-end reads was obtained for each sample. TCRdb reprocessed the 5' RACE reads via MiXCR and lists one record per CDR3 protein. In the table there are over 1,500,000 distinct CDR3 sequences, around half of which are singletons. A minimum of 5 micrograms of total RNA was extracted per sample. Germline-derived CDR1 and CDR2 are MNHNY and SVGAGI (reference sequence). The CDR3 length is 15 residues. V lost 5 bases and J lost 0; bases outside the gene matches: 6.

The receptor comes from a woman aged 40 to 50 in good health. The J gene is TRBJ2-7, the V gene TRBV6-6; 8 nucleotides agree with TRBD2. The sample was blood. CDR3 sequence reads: CASSPLGGASYEQYF. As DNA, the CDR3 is TGTGCCAGCAGTCCCCTCGGGGGGGCCTCCTACGAGCAGTACTTC.